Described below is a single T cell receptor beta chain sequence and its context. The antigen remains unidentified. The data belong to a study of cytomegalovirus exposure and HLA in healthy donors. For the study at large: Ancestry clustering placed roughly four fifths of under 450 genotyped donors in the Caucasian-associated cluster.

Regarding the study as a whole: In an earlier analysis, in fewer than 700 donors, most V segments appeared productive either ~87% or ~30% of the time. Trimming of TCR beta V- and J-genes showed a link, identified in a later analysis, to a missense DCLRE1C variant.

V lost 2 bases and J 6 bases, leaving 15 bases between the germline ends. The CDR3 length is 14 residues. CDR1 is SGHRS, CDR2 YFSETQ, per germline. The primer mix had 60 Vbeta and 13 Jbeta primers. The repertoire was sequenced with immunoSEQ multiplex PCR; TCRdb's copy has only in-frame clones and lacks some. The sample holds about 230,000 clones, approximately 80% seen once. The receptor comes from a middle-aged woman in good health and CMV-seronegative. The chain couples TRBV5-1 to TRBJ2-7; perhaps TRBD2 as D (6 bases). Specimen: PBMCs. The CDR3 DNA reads TGCGCCAGCAGCTTACGACTAGTCGGATCCGAGCAGTACTTC. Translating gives CASSLRLVGSEQYF.